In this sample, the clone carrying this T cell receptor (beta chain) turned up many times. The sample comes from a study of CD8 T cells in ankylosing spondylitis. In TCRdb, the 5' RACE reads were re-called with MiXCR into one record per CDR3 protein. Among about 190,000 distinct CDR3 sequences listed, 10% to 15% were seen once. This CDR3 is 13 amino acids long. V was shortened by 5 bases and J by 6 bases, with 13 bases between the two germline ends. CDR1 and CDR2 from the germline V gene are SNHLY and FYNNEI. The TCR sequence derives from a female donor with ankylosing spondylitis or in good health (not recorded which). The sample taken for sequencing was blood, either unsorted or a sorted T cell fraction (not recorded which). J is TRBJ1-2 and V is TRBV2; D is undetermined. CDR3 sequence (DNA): TGTGCCAGCAGTTTCTTAGGTTCCGATGGCTACACCTTC. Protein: CASSFLGSDGYTF.